This T cell receptor (beta chain) was documented in a study of blood T cells in healthy people across ages. CDR3 length: 15 residues. Per germline, CDR1 SGHRS and CDR2 YFSETQ. Next came a second PCR, run for roughly 7 to 12 cycles, which used a sample-barcoded 5' primer along with a J-beta primer mix. TCRdb fed the 5' RACE reads into MiXCR, producing one record per CDR3 protein. Of roughly 2 million distinct CDR3 sequences listed, around half are singletons. This clonotype was detected ten times or more. One end of the junction does not line up with germline, which may come from a read error. This chain links TRBV5-1 with TRBJ2-5; 8 bases are a match to TRBD1. Sequenced: blood. This sequence originates from a woman aged 40 to 55 in good health. CDR3 amino acids: CASSLGQGRQETQYF. The CDR3, as DNA: TGTGCCAGCAGCTTAGGACAGGGACGGCAAGAGACCCAGTACTTC.